This T cell receptor (beta chain) appears in the sequencing data of a study of CD8 T cells in ankylosing spondylitis. The authors made TCR beta libraries by quantitative 5'-RACE with molecular barcodes. TCRdb re-called the 5' RACE reads with MiXCR, one entry per CDR3 protein. The sample includes hundreds of thousands of distinct CDR3 sequences, 7% to 10% of them seen just once. Whole-study results and caveats: CD8+ disease-linked clones were present at relatively low frequencies in blood. A motif of seven or eight highly homologous TCR beta variants was seen as apparently characteristic of ankylosing spondylitis blood.

This clonotype was seen more than once but under ten times. What it recognizes is unknown. The TCR comes from a female donor with ankylosing spondylitis or in good health (not recorded which). Sequences were obtained from blood, either unsorted or a sorted T cell fraction (not recorded which).

CDR3 in amino acids: CSANNRGHYEQYF. The CDR3 region has the DNA TGCAGTGCTAATAACAGGGGGCACTACGAGCAGTACTTC. This chain links TRBV20-1 with TRBJ2-7; the match to TRBD1 covers 9 bases. Germline V gene sequence: CDR1 DFQATT, CDR2 SNEGSKA (reference sequence). The junction had 4 bases not matched to a gene; V was cut back by 4 bases and J by 3 bases. This CDR3 has 13 residues.